This TCR beta chain came from a study of blood T cell repertoires in COVID-19. Across the study: The United States, Italy and Spain were the sources of the acute and convalescent COVID-19 samples. Sources were T cells, B-cell-depleted T cells, or PBMCs; the material itself was cDNA or gDNA.

Method: immunoSEQ multiplex PCR; TCRdb's copy keeps in-frame clones and lacks some. The profile shows about 160,000 clones, roughly 82% of them singletons. The CDR3 is made up of 12 amino acids. V shed 9 bases and J shed 2 bases, with 10 bases lying between them. The germline CDR1 and CDR2 sequences are SGHDN and FVKESK. Seattle patients were enrolled while actively infected and followed longitudinally. This sequence was found in a middle-aged woman with COVID-19, enrolled during active disease. The sample comprised peripheral blood. The V and J genes are TRBV14 and TRBJ1-1, with a tentative D call TRBD1 (5 bases). The CDR3 is CASCQGNTEAFF. The CDR3 DNA reads as TGTGCCAGTTGCCAGGGAAACACTGAAGCTTTCTTT.